The 9 T cell receptor beta chains listed next were all sequenced from one sample in a study of blood T cell repertoires in COVID-19 (dated by TCRdb to 2019 to 2021). Receptors were amplified or captured by the immunoSEQ multiplex PCR assay. The table comes from immuneACCESS by way of TCRdb, which keeps in-frame sequences with V and J called. Part of the clones is missing from these tables; in studies checked, under half for an unresolved V gene and the rest for unknown reasons. Across this sample there are about 120,000 clones, with around 78% seen only once. 2% to 2.5% of the sample is taken by the ten largest. Sequencing was done on a sample of peripheral blood. The receptors shown here come from a man between 65 and 80 years old with acute or convalescent COVID-19.

The CDR3 DNA reads TGTGCCACCAGCAGAGATCGGACAGGGGGCTCCTACAATGAGCAGTTCTTC. Protein product: CATSRDRTGGSYNEQFF. The genes are TRBV15 and TRBJ2-1; TRBD1 matches at 10 bases. Germline V lookup: CDR1 LNHNV, CDR2 YYDKDF (reference sequence). V gave up 0 bases and J gave up 0 bases; unmatched junction bases: 2. This CDR3 spans 17 amino acids.

The chain has TRBV6-2 or TRBV6-3 and TRBJ1-2; 7 nucleotides line up with TRBD1. This CDR3 has 18 amino acids. With V trimmed by 5 bases and J by 2 bases, 17 bases remained unmatched. Germline CDR1 MNHEY, CDR2 SVGEGT. The CDR3 DNA is TGTGCCAGCAGTCCAAATCACCTGGCCGGGACAGAGAACTATGGCTACACCTTC. It translates to CASSPNHLAGTENYGYTF.

The chain carries TRBV4-2 and TRBJ1-5; 9 bases line up with TRBD1. This CDR3 has 17 amino acids. Germline trimming cut 3 bases from V and 0 bases from J; bases unmatched to any gene: 6. Germline CDR1 LGHNA, CDR2 YNFKEQ. CDR3 bases: TGTGCCAGCAGCCAGGCGGGACAGGGCTATAGCAATCAGCCCCAGCATTTT. It translates to CASSQAGQGYSNQPQHF.

The chain recombines TRBV19 with TRBJ2-7; a possible D gene is TRBD2 (7 bases). Germline lookup yields CDR1 LNHDA and CDR2 SQIVND (reference sequence). This CDR3 region has 15 residues. Between the trimmed V and J ends, which lost 4 bases and 3 bases, there was a span of 16 bases. CDR3 protein: CASSTRGGAHYEQYF. Here the CDR3 DNA reads TGTGCCAGTAGTACGAGGGGGGGCGCCCACTACGAGCAGTACTTC.

This rearrangement joins TRBV18 to TRBJ2-7; D perhaps matches TRBD2 (5 bases). Germline-derived CDR1 and CDR2 are KGHSH and LQKENI. The CDR3 extends over 13 amino acids. V was pared by 6 bases and J by 0 bases, with 9 bases between. CDR3 sequence: CASSRLSSYEQYF. The CDR3 DNA reads as TGTGCCAGCTCCCGACTAAGCTCCTACGAGCAGTACTTC. The full variable domain, in which reference TRBV18 and TRBJ2-7 provide the parts outside the CDR3, is NAGVMQNPRHLVRRRGQEARLRCSPMKGHSHVYWYRQLPEEGLKFMVYLQKENIIDESGMPKERFSAEFPKEGPSILRIQQVVRGDSAAYFCASSRLSSYEQYFGPGTRLTVT.

This chain connects TRBV5-1 to TRBJ2-5, with TRBD2 as a possible D gene (6 bases). The V gene lost 0 bases and the J gene lost 5 bases, with 17 bases spanning the gap. This CDR3 contains 16 residues. Germline values: CDR1 SGHRS, CDR2 YFSETQ. CDR3 residues: CASSLVELALLETQYF. CDR3 nucleotides: TGCGCCAGCAGCTTGGTCGAACTAGCTTTACTGGAGACCCAGTACTTC.

The genes are TRBV5-1 and TRBJ1-1, with D perhaps TRBD1 (6 bases). Per the germline V gene, CDR1 is SGHRS and CDR2 is YFSETQ. This CDR3 spans 13 amino acids. V gave up 3 bases and J gave up 3 bases, with 9 bases separating them. The CDR3 reads CASSSTGHTEAFF. The CDR3 coding sequence is TGCGCCAGCAGCTCAACAGGGCACACTGAAGCTTTCTTT.

The chain joins TRBV30 to TRBJ2-3; D is undetermined. The CDR3 runs to 11 residues. V lost 5 bases to trimming and J lost 5 bases, with 8 bases between them. Germline lookup yields CDR1 GTSNPN and CDR2 SVGIG (reference sequence). CDR3 sequence reads: CAWGREDTQYF. In DNA form, the CDR3 reads TGTGCCTGGGGTCGCGAAGATACGCAGTATTTT.

This clone was recorded once. This rearrangement joins TRBV4-2 to TRBJ2-1; tentatively, D is TRBD2 (6 bases). V gave up 1 base and J gave up 0 bases, with 13 bases separating them. Germline lookup yields CDR1 LGHNA and CDR2 YNFKEQ. The CDR3 has 17 amino acids. In DNA, the CDR3 is TGTGCCAGCAGCCAAGTTATCCGGGGGAGCTCCTACAATGAGCAGTTCTTC. Translated: CASSQVIRGSSYNEQFF.